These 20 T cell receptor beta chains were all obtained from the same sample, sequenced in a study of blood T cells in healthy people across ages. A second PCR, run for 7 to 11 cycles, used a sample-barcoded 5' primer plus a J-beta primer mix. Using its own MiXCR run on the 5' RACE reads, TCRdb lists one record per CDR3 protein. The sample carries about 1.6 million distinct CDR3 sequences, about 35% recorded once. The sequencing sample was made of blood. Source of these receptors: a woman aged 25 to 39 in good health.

CDR3 region: CASRRTLREETQYF. DNA for the CDR3: TGTGCCAGCCGCCGGACTCTTAGGGAAGAGACCCAGTACTTC. The rearrangement uses TRBV27 and TRBJ2-5, with D perhaps matching TRBD2 (5 bases). V was shortened by 8 bases and J by 3 bases, with 16 bases between the two germline ends. The germline gives CDR1 MNHEY, CDR2 SMNVEV (reference sequence). The CDR3 length is 14 residues.

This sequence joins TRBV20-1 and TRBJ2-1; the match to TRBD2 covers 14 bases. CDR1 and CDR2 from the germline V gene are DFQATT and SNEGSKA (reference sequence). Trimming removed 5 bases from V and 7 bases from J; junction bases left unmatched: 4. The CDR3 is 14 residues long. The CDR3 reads CSAGTSGSSNEQFF. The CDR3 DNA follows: TGCAGTGCTGGGACTAGCGGGAGCTCTAATGAGCAGTTCTTC.

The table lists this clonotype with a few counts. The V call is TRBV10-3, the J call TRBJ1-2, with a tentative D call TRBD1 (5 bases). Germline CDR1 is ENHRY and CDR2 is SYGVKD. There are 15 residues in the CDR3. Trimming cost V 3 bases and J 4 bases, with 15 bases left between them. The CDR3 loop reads CAISDGIDSSYGYTF. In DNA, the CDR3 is TGTGCCATCAGTGACGGGATTGACAGTTCCTATGGCTACACCTTC.

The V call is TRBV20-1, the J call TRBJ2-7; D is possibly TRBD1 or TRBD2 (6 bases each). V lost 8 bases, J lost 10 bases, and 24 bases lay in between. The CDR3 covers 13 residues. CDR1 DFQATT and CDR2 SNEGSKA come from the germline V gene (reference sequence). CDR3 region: CSITSGALGAQYF. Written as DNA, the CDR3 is TGCAGTATAACCTCGGGGGCCCTCGGGGCCCAGTACTTC.

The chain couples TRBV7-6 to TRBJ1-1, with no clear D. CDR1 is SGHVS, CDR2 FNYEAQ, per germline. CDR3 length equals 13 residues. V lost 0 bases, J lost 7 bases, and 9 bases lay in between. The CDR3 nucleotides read TGTGCCAGCAGCTTAGCGCTAACGGGTGAAGCTTTCTTT. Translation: CASSLALTGEAFF. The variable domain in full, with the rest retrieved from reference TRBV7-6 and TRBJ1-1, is GAGVSQSPRYKVTKRGQDVALRCDPISGHVSLYWYRQALGQGPEFLTYFNYEAQQDKSGLPNDRFSAERPEGSISTLTIQRTEQRDSAMYRCASSLALTGEAFFGQGTRLTVV.

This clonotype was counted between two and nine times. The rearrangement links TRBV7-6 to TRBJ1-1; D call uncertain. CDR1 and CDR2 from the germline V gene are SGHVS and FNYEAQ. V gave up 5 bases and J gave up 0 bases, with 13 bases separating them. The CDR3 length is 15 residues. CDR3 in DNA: TGTGCCAGCAGCCGTATGTTAGGGATGAACACTGAAGCTTTCTTT. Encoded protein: CASSRMLGMNTEAFF.

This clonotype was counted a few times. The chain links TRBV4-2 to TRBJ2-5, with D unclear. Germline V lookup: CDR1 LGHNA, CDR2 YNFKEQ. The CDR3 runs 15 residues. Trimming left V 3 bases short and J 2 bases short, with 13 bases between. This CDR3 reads CASSHTPGRQETQYF. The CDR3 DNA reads TGTGCCAGCAGCCATACCCCCGGTCGACAAGAGACCCAGTACTTC.

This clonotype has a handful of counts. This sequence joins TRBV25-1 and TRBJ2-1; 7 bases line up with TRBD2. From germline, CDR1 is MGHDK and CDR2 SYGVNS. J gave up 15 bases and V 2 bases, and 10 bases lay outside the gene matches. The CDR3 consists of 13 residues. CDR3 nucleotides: TGTGCCAGCAGTGAACTCCAAGCGGGAACTGTGTTCTTC. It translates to CASSELQAGTVFF.

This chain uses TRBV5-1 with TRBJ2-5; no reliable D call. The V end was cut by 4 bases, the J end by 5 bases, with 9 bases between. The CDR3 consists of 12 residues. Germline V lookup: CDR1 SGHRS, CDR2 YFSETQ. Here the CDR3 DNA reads TGCGCCAGCAGCCTCCAGTTGGAGACCCAGTACTTC. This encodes CASSLQLETQYF.

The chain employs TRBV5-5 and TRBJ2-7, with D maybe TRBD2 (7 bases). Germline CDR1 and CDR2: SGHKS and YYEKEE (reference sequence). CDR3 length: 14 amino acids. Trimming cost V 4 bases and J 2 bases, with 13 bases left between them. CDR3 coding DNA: TGTGCCAGCAGCACCGGGGGGCCAGCCTACGAGCAGTACTTC. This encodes CASSTGGPAYEQYF.

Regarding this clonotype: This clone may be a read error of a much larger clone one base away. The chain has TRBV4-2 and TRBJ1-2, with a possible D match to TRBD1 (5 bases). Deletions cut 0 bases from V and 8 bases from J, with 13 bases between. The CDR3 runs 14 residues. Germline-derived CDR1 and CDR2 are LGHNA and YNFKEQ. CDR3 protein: CASSQDRDGKGYTF. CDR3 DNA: TGTGCCAGCAGCCAAGACCGGGACGGGAAAGGCTACACCTTC.

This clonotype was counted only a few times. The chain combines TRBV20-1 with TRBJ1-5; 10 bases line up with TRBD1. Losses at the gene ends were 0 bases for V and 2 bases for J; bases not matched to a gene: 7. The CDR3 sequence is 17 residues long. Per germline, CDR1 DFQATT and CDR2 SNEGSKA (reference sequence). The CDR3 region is CSARDDRGHGGNQPQHF. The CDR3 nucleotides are TGCAGTGCTAGAGACGACAGGGGGCATGGGGGCAATCAGCCCCAGCATTTT.

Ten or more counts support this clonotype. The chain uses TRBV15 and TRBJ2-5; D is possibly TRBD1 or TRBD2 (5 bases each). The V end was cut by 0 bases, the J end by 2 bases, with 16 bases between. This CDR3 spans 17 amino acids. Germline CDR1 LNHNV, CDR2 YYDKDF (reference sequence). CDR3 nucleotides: TGTGCCACCAGCAGAGATTATGGGGGAAGCCAACAAGAGACCCAGTACTTC. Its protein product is CATSRDYGGSQQETQYF.

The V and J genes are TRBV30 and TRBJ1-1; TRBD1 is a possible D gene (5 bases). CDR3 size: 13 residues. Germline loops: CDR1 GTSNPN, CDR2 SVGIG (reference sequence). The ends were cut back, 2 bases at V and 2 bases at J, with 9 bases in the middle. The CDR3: CAWSRQPNTEAFF. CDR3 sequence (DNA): TGTGCCTGGAGTCGACAGCCCAACACTGAAGCTTTCTTT.

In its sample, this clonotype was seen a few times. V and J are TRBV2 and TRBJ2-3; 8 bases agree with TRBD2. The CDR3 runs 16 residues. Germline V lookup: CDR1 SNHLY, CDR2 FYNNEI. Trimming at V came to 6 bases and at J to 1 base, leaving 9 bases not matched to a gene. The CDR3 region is CASRKRENVGTDTQYF. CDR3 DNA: TGTGCCAGCAGGAAGCGGGAGAATGTGGGCACAGATACGCAGTATTTT.

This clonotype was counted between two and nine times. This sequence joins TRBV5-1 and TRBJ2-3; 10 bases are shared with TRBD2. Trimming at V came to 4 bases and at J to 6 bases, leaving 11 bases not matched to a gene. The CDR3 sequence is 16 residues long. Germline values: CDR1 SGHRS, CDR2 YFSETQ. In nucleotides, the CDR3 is TGCGCCAGCAGCCTCGGACTAGCGGCAACGGGTGATACGCAGTATTTT. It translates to CASSLGLAATGDTQYF. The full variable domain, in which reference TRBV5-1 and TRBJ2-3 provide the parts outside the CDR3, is KAGVTQTPRYLIKTRGQQVTLSCSPISGHRSVSWYQQTPGQGLQFLFEYFSETQRNKGNFPGRFSGRQFSNSRSEMNVSTLELGDSALYLCASSLGLAATGDTQYFGPGTRLTVL.

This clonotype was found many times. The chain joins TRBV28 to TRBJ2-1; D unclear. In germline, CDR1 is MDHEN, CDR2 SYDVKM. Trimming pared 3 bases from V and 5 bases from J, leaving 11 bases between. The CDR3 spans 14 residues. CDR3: CASSFPPIDNEQFF. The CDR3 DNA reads TGTGCCAGCAGTTTTCCACCTATTGACAATGAGCAGTTCTTC.

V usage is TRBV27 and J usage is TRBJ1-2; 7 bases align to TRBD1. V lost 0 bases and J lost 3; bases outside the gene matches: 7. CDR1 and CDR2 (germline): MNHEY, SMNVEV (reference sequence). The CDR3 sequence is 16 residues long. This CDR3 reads CASSLSINDRDYGYTF. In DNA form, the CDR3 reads TGTGCCAGCAGTTTATCGATCAACGACAGGGACTATGGCTACACCTTC.

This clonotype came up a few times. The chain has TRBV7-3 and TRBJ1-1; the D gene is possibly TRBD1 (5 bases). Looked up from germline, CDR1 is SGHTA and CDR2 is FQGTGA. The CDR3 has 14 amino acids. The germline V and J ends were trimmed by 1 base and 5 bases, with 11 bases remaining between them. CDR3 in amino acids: CASSLMEGRTEAFF. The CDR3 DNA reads TGTGCCAGCAGCTTAATGGAGGGGCGGACTGAAGCTTTCTTT.

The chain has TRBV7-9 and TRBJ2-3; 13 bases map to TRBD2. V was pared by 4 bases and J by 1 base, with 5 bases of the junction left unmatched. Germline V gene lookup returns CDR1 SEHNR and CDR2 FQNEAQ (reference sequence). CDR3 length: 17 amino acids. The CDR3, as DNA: TGTGCCAGCAGCTCAGGACTAGCGGGAGTGGGCACAGATACGCAGTATTTT. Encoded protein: CASSSGLAGVGTDTQYF.